This T cell receptor (beta chain) was identified in a study of cytomegalovirus exposure and HLA in healthy donors. Broader study findings: For cytomegalovirus status, the classifier reportedly gave diagnoses with high specificity and sensitivity. Usually a TCR sequence was rare, but some public TCRs were found in many donors. Among TCR beta chains, those listed as cytomegalovirus-associated numbered roughly 150.

The CDR3 extends over 15 amino acids. The V and J ends lost 0 bases and 3 bases, in that order; junction bases with no gene match: 2. Germline values: CDR1 SGHRS, CDR2 YFSETQ. On this clone: Its antigen is unidentified.

Method: immunoSEQ multiplex PCR; TCRdb's copy keeps in-frame clones and lacks some. Counted here are fewer than 250,000 clones, roughly 83% occurring once; the ten biggest clones make up approximately 1.5%. The donors were part of the 120-subject validation cohort, which stood apart from the 666-subject first cohort. The chain couples TRBV5-1 to TRBJ2-2; 7 bases fit TRBD1. The sequencing input was PBMCs. This TCR was sampled from a woman between 18 and 29 years old in good health and CMV-seronegative. The CDR3 region has the DNA TGCGCCAGCAGCTTGGCCGGGACAGACACCGGGGAGCTGTTTTTT. Its translation: CASSLAGTDTGELFF.